The 27 T cell receptor beta chains below were found in one sample sequenced in a study of shared clonotypes between healthy human individuals (dated by TCRdb to 2018 to 2020). The protocol used for the library was the immunoSEQ multiplex PCR assay. TCRdb re-hosts the immuneACCESS table, in-frame sequences only. Its copies lack some clones; in the studies checked, an unresolved V gene accounts for under half of them, and the cause for the rest is not known. This sample comprises 1.6 million or so clones, around 97% of them detected only once. The ten largest clones represent approximately 1% of the sample. Sequencing used naive CD4+ T cells sorted from blood. The sample's cell subset or site label, decoded: CD45RA+ positively selected. Receptors were obtained from a man aged 25 to 40 in good health.

The chain is built from TRBV11-2 and TRBJ2-5, with 8 bases identical to TRBD2. The CDR3 spans 14 residues. The germline CDR1 and CDR2 sequences are SGHAT and FQNNGV. With 5 bases clipped from V and 4 bases from J, the junction kept 6 bases outside the gene matches. As DNA, the CDR3 is TGTGCCAGCAGCCCGTCGCGGGGGGTAGAGACCCAGTACTTC. Translation gives CASSPSRGVETQYF.

The chain uses TRBV15 and TRBJ2-7; 7 nucleotides align to TRBD2. Germline CDR1 is LNHNV and CDR2 is YYDKDF (reference sequence). This CDR3 comprises 15 residues. V was pared by 1 base and J by 4 bases, with 7 bases of the junction left unmatched. CDR3 coding DNA: TGTGCCACCAGCAGAGCCCCTTCGGGGGGATACGAGCAGTACTTC. This sequence encodes CATSRAPSGGYEQYF. The full variable domain, rest sourced from reference TRBV15 and TRBJ2-7, is DAMVIQNPRYQVTQFGKPVTLSCSQTLNHNVMYWYQQKSSQAPKLLFHYYDKDFNNEADTPDNFQSRRPNTSFCFLDIRSPGLGDTAMYLCATSRAPSGGYEQYFGPGTRLTVT.

This clone was observed once. This chain's CDR3 is CASSLVVSGSNQPQHF. In nucleotides, the CDR3 is TGTGCCAGCAGCTTAGTGGTCTCGGGGTCCAATCAGCCCCAGCATTTT. The gene calls are TRBV7-8 and TRBJ1-5; no clear D. Deletions cut 1 base from V and 3 bases from J, with 13 bases between. The CDR3 loop spans 16 amino acids. Per the germline V gene, CDR1 is SGHVS and CDR2 is FQNEAQ.

The V and J genes are TRBV4-1 and TRBJ2-2; TRBD2 might be the D (6 bases). CDR3 length: 16 amino acids. Trimming removed 4 bases from V and 2 bases from J, with 14 bases in between. Germline lookup yields CDR1 MGHRA and CDR2 YSYEKL. The CDR3 protein is CASSRPGGANTGELFF. Written as DNA, the CDR3 is TGCGCCAGCAGCCGCCCCGGAGGGGCTAACACCGGGGAGCTGTTTTTT.

J is TRBJ1-1 and V is TRBV29-1; the D is unclear. Germline CDR1 and CDR2: SQVTM and ANQGSEA. This CDR3 spans 10 amino acids. The CDR3 loop reads CTVGSTEAFF. Here the CDR3 DNA reads TGCACGGTGGGAAGCACTGAAGCTTTCTTT.

The rearrangement joins TRBV5-5 to TRBJ2-7; either TRBD1 or TRBD2 may fit D (5 bases each). The V gene lost 2 bases and the J gene lost 0 bases, with 9 bases spanning the gap. The CDR3 sequence is 14 residues long. CDR1 is SGHKS, CDR2 YYEKEE, per germline (reference sequence). CDR3 amino acids: CASSFWGSSYEQYF. The CDR3 coding sequence is TGTGCCAGCAGCTTTTGGGGGAGCTCCTACGAGCAGTACTTC.

This chain joins TRBV5-1 and TRBJ1-3; 8 bases fit TRBD1. Germline values: CDR1 SGHRS, CDR2 YFSETQ. The CDR3 has 16 amino acids. Trimming took 4 bases from V and 2 from J; bases not matched to a gene: 8. The CDR3 DNA reads as TGCGCCAGCAGCCTACGACAGGGGCGAGCTGGAAACACCATATATTTT. Residues: CASSLRQGRAGNTIYF.

The CDR3 bases are TGTGCCACCGCAATAGCGGGACCAGATACGCAGTATTTT. This codes for CATAIAGPDTQYF. V gene TRBV13 combines with J gene TRBJ2-3; 8 bases fit TRBD2. Germline V gene lookup returns CDR1 PRHDT and CDR2 FYEKMQ (reference sequence). Germline trimming cut 10 bases from V and 4 bases from J; bases unmatched to any gene: 7. There are 13 residues in the CDR3.

In its sample, this clone was seen once. The J gene is TRBJ2-7, the V gene TRBV5-1; 7 positions match TRBD1. With V trimmed by 6 bases and J by 2 bases, 11 bases remained unmatched. This CDR3 has 15 amino acids. Germline-derived CDR1 and CDR2 are SGHRS and YFSETQ. CDR3 protein: CASTEGAGGPYEQYF. The CDR3 DNA follows: TGCGCCAGCACCGAAGGGGCAGGGGGTCCCTACGAGCAGTACTTC.

The chain uses TRBV7-2 and TRBJ1-5; tentatively, D is TRBD1 (5 bases). The CDR3 spans 16 residues. Germline values: CDR1 SGHTA, CDR2 FQGNSA. V shed 1 base and J shed 1 base, with 11 bases lying between them. The CDR3 DNA reads as TGTGCCAGCAGCTTAGTCAGGGAACGAAGCAATCAGCCCCAGCATTTT. Translated, it gives CASSLVRERSNQPQHF.

This rearrangement joins TRBV5-1 to TRBJ2-3; D may be TRBD2 (6 bases). The germline gives CDR1 SGHRS, CDR2 YFSETQ. The CDR3 is 16 amino acids. Trimming cost V 4 bases and J 4 bases, with 19 bases left between them. CDR3 coding DNA: TGCGCCAGCAGCCCCACAAACGAGGGGACTGCAGATACGCAGTATTTT. This translates into CASSPTNEGTADTQYF.

The V and J genes are TRBV10-2 and TRBJ2-5, with 13 bases identical to TRBD2. Germline CDR1 reads WSHSY; CDR2 reads SAAADI. V gave up 4 bases and J gave up 7 bases; unmatched junction bases: 6. This CDR3 region has 15 residues. This CDR3 reads CASSGGLAGVVTQYF. In DNA, the CDR3 is TGCGCCAGCAGTGGAGGACTAGCGGGAGTCGTGACCCAGTACTTC.

The J gene is TRBJ2-5, the V gene TRBV7-9, with 7 bases matching TRBD2. Germline-derived CDR1 and CDR2 are SEHNR and FQNEAQ (reference sequence). The CDR3 loop spans 15 amino acids. J was trimmed by 2 bases and V by 2 bases; bases with no gene match: 5. Here the CDR3 reads CASSLPGGSQETQYF. As DNA, the CDR3 is TGTGCCAGCAGCTTACCGGGAGGCTCTCAAGAGACCCAGTACTTC.

The chain has TRBV7-9 and TRBJ2-7, with D possibly matching TRBD1 (5 bases). The CDR3 runs 14 residues. V dropped 4 bases and J dropped 6 bases, with 16 bases sitting between them. Germline CDR1 and CDR2: SEHNR and FQNEAQ (reference sequence). The CDR3 bases are TGTGCCAGCAGCTCAGGGTTCGTTTGGGGCGAGCAGTACTTC. It codes for CASSSGFVWGEQYF.

The chain uses TRBV7-9 and TRBJ2-1, with D perhaps matching TRBD2 (6 bases). V lost 5 bases and J lost 4, with 18 bases in between. CDR1 and CDR2 (germline): SEHNR, FQNEAQ (reference sequence). There are 16 residues in the CDR3. CDR3 protein: CASSPSGGVSYNEQFF. The CDR3, as DNA: TGTGCCAGCAGCCCCTCCGGCGGGGTATCTTACAATGAGCAGTTCTTC.

In its sample, this clone was seen once. The chain recombines TRBV9 with TRBJ2-3, with TRBD2 matching 7 bases. Unmatched junction bases numbered 8, after V lost 4 bases and J lost 3 bases. CDR3 length: 15 residues. Per the germline V gene, CDR1 is SGDLS and CDR2 is YYNGEE. The CDR3 is CASSWIGGRTDTQYF. As DNA, the CDR3 is TGTGCCAGCAGCTGGATTGGCGGGAGAACAGATACGCAGTATTTT.

The V and J genes are TRBV10-1 and TRBJ1-2; D is ambiguous. Germline V gene lookup returns CDR1 WNHNN and CDR2 SYGVQD (reference sequence). The length of the CDR3 is 13 residues. The ends were cut back, 2 bases at V and 2 bases at J, with 6 bases in the middle. The CDR3 here is CASSENPNYGYTF. The CDR3 coding sequence is TGCGCCAGCAGTGAGAACCCGAACTATGGCTACACCTTC.

The rearrangement joins TRBV11-1 to TRBJ1-1; perhaps TRBD1 as D (5 bases). The CDR3 totals 15 residues. CDR1 SGHAT and CDR2 FQDESV come from the germline V gene (reference sequence). V lost 5 bases, J lost 4 bases, and 17 bases lay in between. CDR3 protein: CASSPWVQGSTEAFF. CDR3 nucleotide sequence: TGTGCCAGCAGCCCATGGGTGCAGGGCAGCACTGAAGCTTTCTTT.

This clone has a single count. The chain carries TRBV5-1 and TRBJ2-5; maybe TRBD1 (5 bases). The germline V gene has CDR1 SGHRS and CDR2 YFSETQ. The ends were cut back, 1 base at V and 5 bases at J, with 15 bases in the middle. The CDR3 is 15 amino acids. Here the CDR3 reads CASSLSPGRSETQYF. The DNA of the CDR3 is TGCGCCAGCAGCTTGTCACCAGGGCGGTCGGAGACCCAGTACTTC.

As concerns this clone: At the DNA level, this CDR3 is encoded by other sequences in the same sample as well. The chain carries TRBV5-1 and TRBJ2-2, with 11 bases matching TRBD2. J was trimmed by 2 bases and V by 4 bases; bases with no gene match: 4. CDR1 is SGHRS, CDR2 YFSETQ, per germline. The CDR3 loop spans 16 amino acids. CDR3 DNA sequence: TGCGCCAGCAGCCCTACTAGCGGGAGTAACACCGGGGAGCTGTTTTTT. This gives the protein CASSPTSGSNTGELFF.

The rearrangement uses TRBV6-1 and TRBJ2-7; D is ambiguous. The CDR3 contains 15 residues. The V gene lost 2 bases and the J gene lost 6 bases, with 17 bases spanning the gap. The germline V gene has CDR1 MNHNS and CDR2 SASEGT. The CDR3 nucleotides are TGTGCCAGCAGTGAACTTCGACTCGGGCCCTCCGAGCAGTACTTC. Its translation is CASSELRLGPSEQYF.

The V call is TRBV11-2, the J call TRBJ1-2; possibly TRBD1 for D (6 bases). Trimming removed 0 bases at V and 2 bases at J, with 10 bases between. This CDR3 comprises 15 residues. Per the germline V gene, CDR1 is SGHAT and CDR2 is FQNNGV. CDR3 sequence: CASSLETGPNYGYTF. The CDR3 nucleotides are TGTGCCAGCAGCTTAGAGACAGGACCCAACTATGGCTACACCTTC.

V is TRBV9 and J is TRBJ1-3; no clear D gene. The germline V gene has CDR1 SGDLS and CDR2 YYNGEE. V shed 0 bases and J shed 0 bases, with 10 bases lying between them. This CDR3 has 16 amino acids. Here the CDR3 reads CASSVAPLSSGNTIYF. DNA of the CDR3: TGTGCCAGCAGCGTAGCTCCCCTGAGCTCTGGAAACACCATATATTTT.

In this sample, this clone turned up many times. The chain is built from TRBV6-1 and TRBJ2-5, with 8 bases that match TRBD2. In germline, CDR1 is MNHNS, CDR2 SASEGT. This CDR3 comprises 15 residues. Trimming removed 2 bases from V and 5 bases from J; junction bases left unmatched: 7. The CDR3 DNA is TGTGCCAGCAGTGAACTAAGCGGGAGCGGGGAGACCCAGTACTTC. It encodes CASSELSGSGETQYF.

The V and J genes are TRBV5-4 and TRBJ2-7; 14 nucleotides agree with TRBD2. CDR3 length: 17 residues. From germline, CDR1 is SGHNT and CDR2 YYREEE (reference sequence). V lost 3 bases to trimming and J lost 6 bases; unmatched junction nucleotides: 11. The CDR3 bases are TGTGCCAGCAGCTGGGGGACTAGCGGGAGCATCCCCCGCGAGCAGTACTTC. This sequence encodes CASSWGTSGSIPREQYF.

The chain links TRBV19 to TRBJ1-5; the D is unclear. The V gene lost 7 bases and the J gene lost 2 bases, with 15 bases spanning the gap. Germline V gives CDR1 LNHDA, CDR2 SQIVND (reference sequence). The CDR3 covers 15 residues. CDR3 sequence reads: CASTNGFLGNQPQHF. The DNA of the CDR3 is TGTGCCAGTACCAATGGGTTTCTCGGCAATCAGCCCCAGCATTTT.

The chain uses TRBV18 and TRBJ1-1, with D possibly matching TRBD1 (6 bases). CDR3 size: 16 residues. V lost 4 bases, J lost 6 bases, and 21 bases lay in between. Germline values: CDR1 KGHSH, CDR2 LQKENI. This CDR3 is CASSRKEATGLAEAFF. The DNA of the CDR3 is TGTGCCAGCTCACGAAAGGAAGCAACAGGGCTCGCTGAAGCTTTCTTT.